The sequence of this TCR beta chain was determined in a study of cytotoxic CD8 clonotypes in ibrutinib-treated CLL. Study as a whole: Response material was collected after a median around 12 months of treatment, range 6 to 36.

Germline trimming cut 3 bases from V and 3 bases from J; bases unmatched to any gene: 9. Germline CDR1 and CDR2: MGHRA and YSYEKL. There are 16 residues in the CDR3. Worth noting for this clone: Its antigen is currently unknown.

The method was immunoSEQ multiplex PCR; TCRdb's version includes in-frame clones alone and lacks a portion of them. The sample holds roughly 40,000 clones, 65% to 70% seen once. Findings and limits, study-wide: Public clonotypes proved infrequent, and on treatment they shrank or remained steady. Sampling of sustained-remission and progressing patients occurred at differing times. Clonality went up at ibrutinib response and then declined back toward baseline at progression.

The sample here was PBMCs, taken at disease progression, from a patient treated with ibrutinib. V usage is TRBV4-1 and J usage is TRBJ2-7; 9 bases are shared with TRBD2. The clonotype originates from a human donor with chronic lymphocytic leukemia. The chain's CDR3 is CASSHLETSGYYEQYF. Written as DNA, the CDR3 is TGCGCCAGCAGCCATCTCGAGACTAGCGGCTACTACGAGCAGTACTTC.